This T cell receptor (beta chain) was sequenced in a study of blood T cell repertoires in COVID-19. Study background: Samples taken during acute and convalescent COVID-19 were collected in the United States, Italy and Spain.

Original processing methods: Estimation of nucleated cell counts was performed using reference gene primer amplification. The protocol was immunoSEQ multiplex PCR, while the TCRdb copy is restricted to in-frame clones and leaves out a portion. That table is the source of V, J and clone size, and D and trimming were worked out from the DNA. Of 150,000 to 200,000 clones listed, roughly 87% were seen once; the top ten hold 1.6%. The ends lost 0 bases at V and 8 bases at J; junction bases unmatched: 8. Germline V lookup: CDR1 KGHSH, CDR2 LQKENI. The CDR3 extends over 16 amino acids. This clonotype was sampled from a woman aged 45-59 years with acute or convalescent COVID-19. The sequenced sample consisted of peripheral blood. This chain joins TRBV18 and TRBJ2-1; 9 positions agree with TRBD2. The CDR3 DNA reads as TGTGCCAGCTCACCACCGGCGGGGGGGGGTCACTATGAGCAGTTCTTC. Its translation: CASSPPAGGGHYEQFF.